These 22 T cell receptor beta chains originate from one sample sequenced in a study of cytomegalovirus exposure and HLA in healthy donors. The table came from immunoSEQ multiplex PCR; TCRdb's copy has only in-frame clones and leaves some out. The sample carries 150,000 to 200,000 clones, 80% to 85% recorded once. Sequenced input: PBMCs. The receptors come from a woman in her thirties in good health and CMV-seronegative.

This chain joins TRBV6-1 and TRBJ2-1; 12 bases agree with TRBD2. The junction had 9 bases not matched to a gene; V was cut back by 5 bases and J by 10 bases. This CDR3 has 15 residues. The germline gives CDR1 MNHNS, CDR2 SASEGT. The chain's CDR3 is CASSLLAGGQGEQFF. Written as DNA, the CDR3 is TGTGCCAGCAGTTTACTAGCGGGAGGCCAGGGGGAGCAGTTCTTC.

The chain uses TRBV11-2 and TRBJ1-6; D remains ambiguous. The V gene's germline CDR1 is SGHAT and CDR2 FQNNGV. The V and J ends lost 0 bases and 9 bases respectively, with 6 bases between them. CDR3 size: 13 residues. CDR3 residues: CASSLDFGSPLHF. The CDR3 bases are TGTGCCAGCAGCTTAGATTTCGGTTCACCCCTCCACTTT.

The chain links TRBV4-2 to TRBJ2-7; tentative D call: TRBD2 (7 bases). The V gene lost 5 bases and the J gene lost 3 bases, with 11 bases spanning the gap. Looked up from germline, CDR1 is LGHNA and CDR2 is YNFKEQ. The CDR3 runs to 13 residues. The CDR3, as DNA: TGTGCCAGCAGCGTAGGGGGGGGCTACGAGCAGTACTTC. This codes for CASSVGGGYEQYF.

This clone was detected only a few times. This chain joins TRBV30 and TRBJ2-1; tentative D call: TRBD2 (5 bases). Germline lookup yields CDR1 GTSNPN and CDR2 SVGIG (reference sequence). This CDR3 region has 15 residues. The V and J ends lost 0 bases and 6 bases respectively, with 15 bases between them. CDR3 in DNA: TGTGCCTGGAGTGTGCATGCCCAGACTACCAATGAGCAGTTCTTC. Its translation is CAWSVHAQTTNEQFF. Filled out from reference TRBV30 and TRBJ2-1, the complete variable domain reads SQTIHQWPATLVQPVGSPLSLECTVEGTSNPNLYWYRQAAGRGLQLLFYSVGIGQISSEVPQNLSASRPQDRQFILSSKKLLLSDSGFYLCAWSVHAQTTNEQFFGPGTRLTVL.

The chain joins TRBV9 to TRBJ1-5, with a possible D match to TRBD1 (6 bases). With 3 bases removed from V and 0 bases from J, the gap between germline ends came to 10 bases. The CDR3 runs 15 residues. Germline lookup yields CDR1 SGDLS and CDR2 YYNGEE. The CDR3 DNA reads TGTGCCAGCAGCGGGACAGCCAATAGCAATCAGCCCCAGCATTTT. Its protein product is CASSGTANSNQPQHF.

The chain carries TRBV6-5 and TRBJ1-5, with TRBD1 as a possible D gene (5 bases). This CDR3 is 15 amino acids long. CDR1 and CDR2 from the germline V gene are MNHEY and SVGAGI. The germline V and J ends were trimmed by 0 bases and 6 bases, with 12 bases remaining between them. The CDR3 is CASSYSGGATQPQHF. Written as DNA, the CDR3 is TGTGCCAGCAGTTACTCCGGAGGGGCAACTCAGCCCCAGCATTTT.

The chain links TRBV4-1 to TRBJ2-5; 16 positions match TRBD2. V lost 4 bases to trimming and J lost 4 bases; unmatched junction nucleotides: 9. The germline CDR1 and CDR2 sequences are MGHRA and YSYEKL. CDR3 length equals 18 residues. CDR3 loop: CASSLKPGLAGGGETQYF. The CDR3 nucleotides are TGCGCCAGCAGCCTAAAACCGGGACTAGCGGGAGGGGGAGAGACCCAGTACTTC.

The J gene is TRBJ2-7, the V gene TRBV30; D might be TRBD1 (5 bases). CDR3 length: 13 amino acids. Germline CDR1 is GTSNPN and CDR2 is SVGIG (reference sequence). V was clipped by 1 base and J by 0 bases, with 7 bases between them. The chain's CDR3 is CAWSEDTSYEQYF. The DNA for the CDR3 is TGTGCCTGGAGTGAGGACACCTCCTACGAGCAGTACTTC.

The chain recombines TRBV2 with TRBJ2-5; 8 bases are shared with TRBD2. Germline lookup yields CDR1 SNHLY and CDR2 FYNNEI. The V and J ends lost 2 bases and 5 bases, in that order; junction bases with no gene match: 4. This CDR3 contains 14 residues. CDR3 bases: TGTGCCAGCAGTGAAATGGGACTAGGCGAGACCCAGTACTTC. The encoded protein is CASSEMGLGETQYF.

V gene TRBV6-6 combines with J gene TRBJ1-1; D not resolved. This CDR3 contains 12 residues. Trimming took 5 bases from V and 8 from J, leaving 12 bases between them. Germline-derived CDR1 and CDR2 are MNHNY and SVGAGI (reference sequence). Here the CDR3 reads CASSLRRGEAFF. The CDR3, as DNA: TGTGCCAGCAGTCTGAGGCGAGGAGAAGCTTTCTTT.

This rearrangement joins TRBV5-6 to TRBJ1-3; D remains unclear. The V and J ends lost 2 bases and 0 bases respectively, with 6 bases between them. In germline, CDR1 is SGHDT, CDR2 YYEEEE. This CDR3 region has 14 residues. This CDR3 is CASSLRGSGNTIYF. CDR3 sequence (DNA): TGTGCCAGCAGCTTACGGGGCTCTGGAAACACCATATATTTT.

The chain links TRBV7-8 to TRBJ2-2, with D maybe TRBD1 (6 bases). The CDR3 is made up of 14 amino acids. Trimming cost V 1 base and J 3 bases, with 6 bases left between them. Looked up from germline, CDR1 is SGHVS and CDR2 is FQNEAQ. The CDR3 DNA is TGTGCCAGCAGCTTAGGGACAGACACCGGGGAGCTGTTTTTT. Amino acid sequence: CASSLGTDTGELFF.

The chain uses TRBV6-6 and TRBJ1-5; 7 nucleotides match TRBD1. V was pared by 4 bases and J by 4 bases, with 7 bases of the junction left unmatched. The CDR3 sequence is 15 residues long. Germline V gene sequence: CDR1 MNHNY, CDR2 SVGAGI (reference sequence). The CDR3 protein is CASSSDRERNQPQHF. The CDR3 region has the DNA TGTGCCAGCAGTTCCGACAGGGAGAGGAATCAGCCCCAGCATTTT.

With respect to this clone: This specimen includes other DNA sequences encoding the same CDR3. The chain links TRBV15 to TRBJ1-5, with D perhaps TRBD1 (6 bases). V was pared by 0 bases and J by 3 bases, with 9 bases between. From germline, CDR1 is LNHNV and CDR2 YYDKDF (reference sequence). This CDR3 contains 15 residues. The CDR3 coding sequence is TGTGCCACCAGCAGAGATAAGGGGGTCAATCAGCCCCAGCATTTT. It translates to CATSRDKGVNQPQHF.

CDR3 in amino acids: CASSLVAGAATGELFF. In DNA form, the CDR3 reads TGCGCCAGCAGCTTGGTGGCGGGAGCTGCCACCGGGGAGCTGTTTTTT. The V call is TRBV5-1, the J call TRBJ2-2, with 7 bases aligning to TRBD2. CDR1 and CDR2 from the germline V gene are SGHRS and YFSETQ. CDR3 size: 16 residues. Trimming took 0 bases from V and 4 from J; bases not matched to a gene: 6.

In nucleotides, the CDR3 is TGTGCCAGCAGGCCCAGAGAGCGGAACACTGAAGCTTTCTTT. As protein: CASRPRERNTEAFF. The genes are TRBV6-1 and TRBJ1-1; the D is unclear. V was trimmed by 6 bases and J by 1 base, leaving 12 bases between them. CDR3 length: 14 amino acids. Germline loops: CDR1 MNHNS, CDR2 SASEGT.

The sample holds a few counts of this clone. The V and J genes are TRBV5-1 and TRBJ2-1, with no clear D. Per germline, CDR1 SGHRS and CDR2 YFSETQ. This CDR3 is built from 16 residues. The V end was cut by 4 bases, the J end by 0 bases, with 14 bases between. The CDR3 is CASSPRLHLSYNEQFF. The DNA of the CDR3 is TGCGCCAGCAGCCCCCGACTGCACCTCTCCTACAATGAGCAGTTCTTC. Filled out from reference TRBV5-1 and TRBJ2-1, the complete variable domain reads KAGVTQTPRYLIKTRGQQVTLSCSPISGHRSVSWYQQTPGQGLQFLFEYFSETQRNKGNFPGRFSGRQFSNSRSEMNVSTLELGDSALYLCASSPRLHLSYNEQFFGPGTRLTVL.

This clone turned up a few times. This rearrangement joins TRBV30 to TRBJ2-1; 9 bases fit TRBD2. With V trimmed by 0 bases and J by 2 bases, 20 bases remained unmatched. CDR3 length equals 21 residues. Germline-derived CDR1 and CDR2 are GTSNPN and SVGIG (reference sequence). CDR3 protein: CAWSVRRDQPGTSIPYNEQFF. CDR3 nucleotides: TGTGCCTGGAGTGTACGGAGAGACCAACCTGGGACTAGCATACCCTACAATGAGCAGTTCTTC.

The gene calls are TRBV4-2 and TRBJ2-7; D is possibly TRBD2 (5 bases). Trimming removed 3 bases from V and 6 bases from J, with 12 bases in between. Germline CDR1 reads LGHNA; CDR2 reads YNFKEQ. This CDR3 is built from 13 residues. Here the CDR3 reads CASSHETTLEQYF. In nucleotides, the CDR3 is TGTGCCAGCAGCCACGAGACTACCCTCGAGCAGTACTTC.

This rearrangement joins TRBV7-9 to TRBJ1-5; perhaps TRBD1 as D (5 bases). Deletions cut 3 bases from V and 3 bases from J, with 12 bases between. The CDR3 length is 15 residues. The germline V gene has CDR1 SEHNR and CDR2 FQNEAQ (reference sequence). In DNA, the CDR3 is TGTGCCAGCAGCTTCGACGACAGCACCAATCAGCCCCAGCATTTT. It encodes CASSFDDSTNQPQHF. Using reference TRBV7-9 and TRBJ1-5 for the parts outside the CDR3, the full variable domain is DTGVSQNPRHKITKRGQNVTFRCDPISEHNRLYWYRQTLGQGPEFLTYFQNEAQLEKSRLLSDRFSAERPKGSFSTLEIQRTEQGDSAMYLCASSFDDSTNQPQHFGDGTRLSIL.

J is TRBJ2-3 and V is TRBV6-4, with TRBD1 matching over 10 bases. From germline, CDR1 is MRHNA and CDR2 SNTAGT. CDR3 size: 18 residues. V dropped 2 bases and J dropped 3; count of bases not matched to a gene: 11. CDR3 bases: TGTGCCAGCAGTGACGGGACAGGGGATAGCGGGCGGACAGATACGCAGTATTTT. Protein sequence: CASSDGTGDSGRTDTQYF.

This clone has more than one count but fewer than ten. The same CDR3 arises from other DNA sequences in this sample as well. The chain couples TRBV7-6 to TRBJ2-7, with D perhaps TRBD1 (6 bases). The CDR3 extends over 13 amino acids. V lost 0 bases, J lost 5 bases, and 8 bases lay in between. CDR1 and CDR2 from the germline V gene are SGHVS and FNYEAQ. The CDR3 DNA is TGTGCCAGCAGCTTAGCGGGGGCGGACGAGCAGTACTTC. Translating it yields CASSLAGADEQYF.